This T cell receptor beta chain was found in a study of control samples from healthy donors and cancer patients. Some clones are missing from TCRdb's copy, which holds only in-frame ones; the method was immunoSEQ multiplex PCR. The table has about 220,000 clones, 85% to 95% seen once; the top ten hold approximately 1.6%. Trimming removed 5 bases from V and 3 bases from J, with 10 bases in between. Germline lookup yields CDR1 MDHEN and CDR2 SYDVKM. This CDR3 is 14 amino acids long. The rearrangement uses TRBV28 and TRBJ2-2, with a tentative D call TRBD1 (5 bases). The TCR was taken from a man aged 50 or older in good health. Sequencing was carried out using blood. CDR3 amino acids: CASSRTGYTGELFF. For the CDR3, the DNA is TGTGCCAGCAGTCGTACAGGTTACACCGGGGAGCTGTTTTTT.